The 18 T cell receptor beta chains below all came from one sample that was sequenced in a study of T cell responses to AZD1222 COVID-19 vaccine. Clones were sequenced by immunoSEQ multiplex PCR, and TCRdb holds only the in-frame ones, with some missing. In the table there are around 180,000 clones, 88% of which are singletons. The material was peripheral blood, obtained on day 0 of AZD1222 vaccination. These TCRs come from an adult in good health.

This sequence joins TRBV29-1 and TRBJ2-5; D may be TRBD2 (5 bases). Trimming shortened V by 1 base and J by 2 bases, and 14 bases separated the two germline ends. Germline assignment: CDR1 SQVTM and CDR2 ANQGSEA. CDR3 length: 15 amino acids. The CDR3 sequence: CSVEVQRKIQETQYF. The CDR3 nucleotides read TGCAGCGTTGAAGTACAGCGGAAGATACAAGAGACCCAGTACTTC.

The chain combines TRBV7-2 with TRBJ2-7, with 10 nucleotides matching TRBD2. Germline values: CDR1 SGHTA, CDR2 FQGNSA. This CDR3 spans 15 amino acids. Losses at the gene ends were 4 bases for V and 2 bases for J; bases not matched to a gene: 5. CDR3 sequence reads: CASSSSGGGPYEQYF. DNA of the CDR3: TGTGCCAGCAGCTCTAGCGGGGGCGGCCCCTACGAGCAGTACTTC.

V and J are TRBV23-1 and TRBJ2-7; D gene ambiguous. TRBV23-1 is treated as an ORF (open reading frame) with a function not yet certain. Trimming shortened V by 3 bases and J by 0 bases, and 21 bases separated the two germline ends. The CDR3 consists of 18 residues. The CDR3 protein is CASSQQKPLDGSSYEQYF. CDR3 DNA: TGCGCCAGCAGTCAGCAAAAGCCACTCGACGGTAGCTCCTACGAGCAGTACTTC.

The chain links TRBV4-1 to TRBJ1-2; no reliable D call. The CDR3 runs to 15 residues. Per the germline V gene, CDR1 is MGHRA and CDR2 is YSYEKL. With 2 bases removed from V and 2 bases from J, the gap between germline ends came to 12 bases. DNA of the CDR3: TGCGCCAGCAGCCAACCTCTGGCAGAGAACTATGGCTACACCTTC. Residues: CASSQPLAENYGYTF.

This clone showed up just once. The J gene is TRBJ2-1, the V gene TRBV9; tentatively, D is TRBD1 or TRBD2 (5 bases each). Looked up from germline, CDR1 is SGDLS and CDR2 is YYNGEE. The V gene lost 3 bases and the J gene lost 6 bases, with 10 bases spanning the gap. The CDR3 length is 13 residues. The CDR3 nucleotides read TGTGCCAGCAGCGAACGAGGGGTCAATGAGCAGTTCTTC. Amino acid sequence: CASSERGVNEQFF. Based on the CDR3 plus reference TRBV9 and TRBJ2-1, the full variable domain is DSGVTQTPKHLITATGQRVTLRCSPRSGDLSVYWYQQSLDQGLQFLIQYYNGEERAKGNILERFSAQQFPDLHSELNLSSLELGDSALYFCASSERGVNEQFFGPGTRLTVL.

The gene calls are TRBV5-1 and TRBJ2-7; D unclear. Trimming cost V 0 bases and J 4 bases, with 11 bases left between them. The CDR3 consists of 14 residues. Germline V gives CDR1 SGHRS, CDR2 YFSETQ. The CDR3 DNA follows: TGCGCCAGCAGCTTGGGCGGAAATCGGTACGAGCAGTACTTC. Translation gives CASSLGGNRYEQYF.

This clone was seen a handful of times. V gene TRBV7-2 combines with J gene TRBJ1-2; TRBD1 matches 9 bases. The CDR3 consists of 13 residues. The junction had 4 bases not matched to a gene; V was cut back by 5 bases and J by 6 bases. Germline CDR1 reads SGHTA; CDR2 reads FQGNSA. This CDR3 reads CASSLTGGNGYTF. The CDR3 DNA reads as TGTGCCAGCAGCCTTACAGGGGGCAATGGCTACACCTTC.

The rearrangement joins TRBV7-3 to TRBJ2-2; 7 nucleotides line up with TRBD1. The CDR3 spans 13 residues. V lost 5 bases and J lost 6; bases outside the gene matches: 3. Looked up from germline, CDR1 is SGHTA and CDR2 is FQGTGA. The CDR3 reads CASSRDRAGELFF. The CDR3 coding sequence is TGTGCCAGCAGCCGCGACAGGGCCGGGGAGCTGTTTTTT.

This rearrangement joins TRBV5-1 to TRBJ1-1; the D is unclear. Per germline, CDR1 SGHRS and CDR2 YFSETQ. V shed 0 bases and J shed 0 bases, with 9 bases lying between them. This CDR3 region has 15 residues. Here the CDR3 DNA reads TGCGCCAGCAGCTTGGAGGCAACAATGAACACTGAAGCTTTCTTT. Its translation: CASSLEATMNTEAFF.

As concerns this clone: Relative to the germline gene, one junction end is altered; a read error may explain this. The chain recombines TRBV28 with TRBJ2-1; D is undetermined. The germline V gene has CDR1 MDHEN and CDR2 SYDVKM. The CDR3 runs 13 residues. The CDR3 region is CASSFSTYNEQFF. The CDR3 region has the DNA TGTGCCAGCAGCTTCTCAACCTATAATGAGCAGTTCTTC. Variable domain in full (rest from reference TRBV28 and TRBJ2-1): DVKVTQSSRYLVKRTGEKVFLECVQDMDHENMFWYRQDPGLGLRLIYFSYDVKMKEKGDIPEGYSVSREKKERFSLILESASTNQTSMYLCASSFSTYNEQFFGPGTRLTVL.

The chain links TRBV7-9 to TRBJ1-5; TRBD1 matches at 9 bases. The trim removed 1 base at V and 5 bases at J, leaving 6 bases unmatched. This CDR3 region has 16 residues. CDR1 and CDR2 from the germline V gene are SEHNR and FQNEAQ (reference sequence). The CDR3 DNA reads TGTGCCAGCAGCTTAGGTGGACAGGGGCCGCATCAGCCCCAGCATTTT. It is translated as CASSLGGQGPHQPQHF.

This chain uses TRBV7-6 with TRBJ1-2; no firm D call. Germline assignment: CDR1 SGHVS and CDR2 FNYEAQ. V was trimmed by 3 bases and J by 2 bases, leaving 7 bases between them. The CDR3 runs 13 residues. Here the CDR3 reads CASSFPSNYGYTF. CDR3 in DNA: TGTGCCAGCAGCTTTCCCAGCAACTATGGCTACACCTTC.

This chain uses TRBV28 with TRBJ1-4, with a weak D call TRBD1 (6 bases). The CDR3 consists of 15 residues. Germline V gene data show CDR1 as MDHEN and CDR2 as SYDVKM. V shed 6 bases and J shed 7 bases, with 18 bases lying between them. The CDR3 loop reads CASSTLTGLGEKLFF. The CDR3 DNA reads TGTGCCAGCAGCACCCTTACAGGGCTTGGTGAAAAACTGTTTTTT. Together with reference TRBV28 and TRBJ1-4, the CDR3 gives the full variable domain: DVKVTQSSRYLVKRTGEKVFLECVQDMDHENMFWYRQDPGLGLRLIYFSYDVKMKEKGDIPEGYSVSREKKERFSLILESASTNQTSMYLCASSTLTGLGEKLFFGSGTQLSVL.

The rearrangement joins TRBV13 to TRBJ1-5; the D is unclear. The CDR3 consists of 16 residues. Between the trimmed V and J ends, which lost 4 bases and 3 bases, there was a span of 16 bases. Per the germline V gene, CDR1 is PRHDT and CDR2 is FYEKMQ (reference sequence). CDR3 sequence reads: CASSSGPQTFNQPQHF. DNA for the CDR3: TGTGCCAGCAGCTCCGGACCTCAAACCTTCAATCAGCCCCAGCATTTT.

The DNA for the CDR3 is TGTGCCAGCAGTTTAAGAGCAGGCTACACCTTC. Translating it yields CASSLRAGYTF. The chain has TRBV12-3 or TRBV12-4 and TRBJ1-2; D unclear. CDR3 size: 11 residues. V was clipped by 2 bases and J by 8 bases, with 6 bases between them.

This rearrangement joins TRBV30 to TRBJ2-7; possibly TRBD1 for D (5 bases). Germline assignment: CDR1 GTSNPN and CDR2 SVGIG (reference sequence). V was pared by 3 bases and J by 0 bases, with 12 bases between. The CDR3 is made up of 14 amino acids. CDR3 sequence (DNA): TGTGCCTGGAGCGCGTCCAGGGTCTCCTACGAGCAGTACTTC. Translated: CAWSASRVSYEQYF. The full variable domain, completed using reference TRBV30 and TRBJ2-7, is SQTIHQWPATLVQPVGSPLSLECTVEGTSNPNLYWYRQAAGRGLQLLFYSVGIGQISSEVPQNLSASRPQDRQFILSSKKLLLSDSGFYLCAWSASRVSYEQYFGPGTRLTVT.

The rearrangement links TRBV30 to TRBJ1-4; D perhaps matches TRBD1 (5 bases). This CDR3 is built from 16 residues. Trimming stripped 2 bases from V and 0 bases from J, with 13 bases between. CDR1 is GTSNPN, CDR2 SVGIG, per germline (reference sequence). Here the CDR3 DNA reads TGTGCCTGGAGTCCGGGACTCCGAGCAACTAATGAAAAACTGTTTTTT. Amino acids: CAWSPGLRATNEKLFF.

The chain couples TRBV7-2 to TRBJ2-2; 8 nucleotides align to TRBD2. This CDR3 spans 15 amino acids. Germline lookup yields CDR1 SGHTA and CDR2 FQGNSA. The V and J ends lost 1 base and 8 bases, in that order; junction bases with no gene match: 6. CDR3 sequence reads: CASSLDRLAKGELFF. The CDR3 region has the DNA TGTGCCAGCAGCTTAGACCGACTAGCGAAGGGGGAGCTGTTTTTT.